These 10 T cell receptor beta chains were all obtained from the same sample, sequenced in a study of T cell repertoires in cytomegalovirus infection. TCRdb itself ran the reads through MiXCR, one entry per CDR3 protein. The sample lists 300,000 to 400,000 distinct CDR3 sequences, 25% to 35% seen once, with around 18% in the top ten. For these TCRs, the target antigens are not known. Sequences were derived from cultured PBMCs, sampled from culture after CMV antigen stimulation. The receptors stem from a human donor in good health (CMV status not recorded). Some clones in this sample may be carry-over from other donors' samples.

This clonotype was counted between two and nine times. The J gene is TRBJ1-1, the V gene TRBV11-2; 10 bases line up with TRBD1. The germline V gene encodes CDR1 SGHAT and CDR2 FQNNGV. V shed 4 bases and J 3 bases; nucleotides not matched to a gene: 8. The CDR3 loop spans 16 amino acids. CDR3 DNA sequence: TGTGCCAGCAGCTACTCGTCGGGACAGGGGTACACTGAAGCTTTCTTT. As protein: CASSYSSGQGYTEAFF. Filled out from reference TRBV11-2 and TRBJ1-1, the complete variable domain reads EAGVAQSPRYKIIEKRQSVAFWCNPISGHATLYWYQQILGQGPKLLIQFQNNGVVDDSQLPKDRFSAERLKGVDSTLKIQPAKLEDSAVYLCASSYSSGQGYTEAFFGQGTRLTVV.

The CDR3 reads CASSAGTRLAGGDETQYF. CDR3 coding DNA: TGTGCCAGCAGTGCCGGGACCCGACTAGCGGGGGGTGATGAGACCCAGTACTTC. J is TRBJ2-5 and V is TRBV6-6; 13 bases align to TRBD2. V shed 5 bases, J shed 5 bases, and the junction held 14 bases outside the gene matches. The germline gives CDR1 MNHNY, CDR2 SVGAGI (reference sequence). The length of the CDR3 is 18 residues.

Ten or more counts support this clonotype. The CDR3 region has the DNA TGTGCCAGCAGCCCGGAGAGGGGGACACAGTACTTC. It specifies CASSPERGTQYF. V gene TRBV7-9 combines with J gene TRBJ2-7, with a possible D match to TRBD1 (6 bases). This CDR3 region has 12 residues. The ends were cut back, 5 bases at V and 10 bases at J, with 15 bases in the middle. Germline values: CDR1 SEHNR, CDR2 FQNEAQ (reference sequence).

This clonotype was counted between two and nine times. The chain links TRBV28 to TRBJ2-6; TRBD2 matches at 7 bases. Trimming at V came to 3 bases and at J to 0 bases, leaving 8 bases not matched to a gene. Germline-derived CDR1 and CDR2 are MDHEN and SYDVKM. The CDR3 contains 18 residues. CDR3 DNA: TGTGCCAGCAGTTTCGGGGACTACCTTAGCTCTGGGGCCAACGTCCTGACTTTC. As protein: CASSFGDYLSSGANVLTF.

In this sample, this clonotype turned up a few times. The gene calls are TRBV5-1 and TRBJ2-2, with D unclear. Trimming shortened V by 6 bases and J by 2 bases, and 14 bases separated the two germline ends. Germline loops: CDR1 SGHRS, CDR2 YFSETQ. This CDR3 comprises 15 residues. The CDR3 sequence: CASTTGPPNTGELFF. The DNA of the CDR3 is TGCGCCAGCACCACTGGGCCGCCAAACACCGGGGAGCTGTTTTTT.

This clonotype came up a few times. The chain links TRBV7-8 to TRBJ2-3, with TRBD2 matching over 11 bases. The junction had 6 bases not matched to a gene; V was cut back by 1 base and J by 3 bases. Per the germline V gene, CDR1 is SGHVS and CDR2 is FQNEAQ. The CDR3 length is 17 residues. CDR3 sequence reads: CASSLVSGGATTDTQYF. The CDR3 DNA follows: TGTGCCAGCAGCTTAGTTAGCGGGGGGGCCACGACAGATACGCAGTATTTT.

This clonotype appeared a few times. J is TRBJ1-2 and V is TRBV20-1; possibly TRBD1 for D (5 bases). V lost 0 bases and J 2 bases, leaving 10 bases between the germline ends. This CDR3 is built from 14 residues. Germline values: CDR1 DFQATT, CDR2 SNEGSKA (reference sequence). CDR3 residues: CSARDRAGNYGYTF. CDR3 DNA sequence: TGCAGTGCTAGAGACAGGGCTGGAAACTATGGCTACACCTTC.

The sample holds a few counts of this clonotype. This sequence joins TRBV6-1 and TRBJ1-5, with D possibly being TRBD1 (5 bases). Germline values: CDR1 MNHNS, CDR2 SASEGT. Trimming shortened V by 3 bases and J by 2 bases, and 8 bases separated the two germline ends. The CDR3 is 14 amino acids. The CDR3 spells CASSEGGRNQPQHF. DNA of the CDR3: TGTGCCAGCAGTGAGGGGGGACGCAATCAGCCCCAGCATTTT.

A word on this clonotype: Compared with germline, one end of the junction differs, possibly owing to a read error. The chain employs TRBV6-1 and TRBJ2-1; D is possibly TRBD2 (5 bases). This CDR3 has 11 residues. From germline, CDR1 is MNHNS and CDR2 SASEGT. The CDR3, as DNA: TGTGCCAGCAGTGGGGGAGCTGTACAAGGCTTC. It encodes CASSGGAVQGF.

There are a few counts of this clonotype. J is TRBJ2-3 and V is TRBV12-3 or TRBV12-4, with D hard to call. CDR3 length equals 15 residues. Trimming took 2 bases from V and 1 from J, leaving 10 bases between them. CDR3 protein: CASSLMAKGTDTQYF. CDR3 in DNA: TGTGCCAGCAGTTTAATGGCCAAGGGCACAGATACGCAGTATTTT.